This TCR beta chain was retrieved from a study of T cell repertoires in cytomegalovirus infection. Ten or more counts support this clonotype. Its target is not known. Points from the study as a whole: Within the response measured ex vivo, HLA-C-restricted CMV-specific TCR beta clonotypes were dominant. Carriage of CMV together with the relevant HLA was identifiable through cumulative public TCR beta family frequency.

In TCRdb, the reads were re-called with MiXCR into one record per CDR3 protein. The table shows approximately 250,000 distinct CDR3 sequences, with approximately 10% occurring only once. This receptor was identified in a human donor in good health (CMV status not recorded). Some clones in this sample may be carry-over from other donors' samples. The material sequenced was PBMCs.

CDR3 bases: TGTGCCACCGGGAAGGGGGCGTCTGAAGCTTTCTTT. It specifies CATGKGASEAFF. The rearrangement joins TRBV7-2 to TRBJ1-1, with 7 positions matching TRBD1. V lost 10 bases, J lost 6 bases, and 8 bases stayed unmatched. The CDR3 covers 12 residues. CDR1 is SGHTA and CDR2 is FQGNSA in the germline V gene.